Listed here are 14 T cell receptor beta chains from one sample, sequenced in a study of T cell responses to AZD1222 COVID-19 vaccine. Profiled with immunoSEQ multiplex PCR; TCRdb holds only in-frame clones, not every one. The table shows roughly 140,000 clones, with approximately 88% occurring only once. The sample here was peripheral blood, taken on day 0 of MenACWY control vaccination. The receptor set was obtained from an adult in good health.

The V and J genes are TRBV2 and TRBJ1-5; D gene ambiguous. V was trimmed by 4 bases and J by 5 bases, leaving 12 bases between them. Germline V gives CDR1 SNHLY, CDR2 FYNNEI. The CDR3 has 14 residues. CDR3 coding DNA: TGTGCCAGCAGTGTTGATAGGGCCCATCAGCCCCAGCATTTT. Residues: CASSVDRAHQPQHF.

CDR3 loop: CAISDQQGNSNQPQHF. For the CDR3, the DNA is TGTGCCATCAGTGATCAACAGGGAAATAGCAATCAGCCCCAGCATTTT. The chain couples TRBV10-3 to TRBJ1-5; tentative D call: TRBD1 (6 bases). There are 16 residues in the CDR3. Germline lookup yields CDR1 ENHRY and CDR2 SYGVKD. V was trimmed by 3 bases and J by 0 bases, leaving 12 bases between them.

The chain uses TRBV7-2 and TRBJ2-2; D gene uncertain. CDR3 length equals 13 residues. The germline gives CDR1 SGHTA, CDR2 FQGNSA. Trimming shortened V by 3 bases and J by 4 bases, and 6 bases separated the two germline ends. The CDR3 loop reads CASSFRRTGELFF. The CDR3 DNA sequence: TGTGCCAGCAGCTTCCGACGCACCGGGGAGCTGTTTTTT.

The chain is built from TRBV15 and TRBJ1-1; TRBD1 aligns across 8 bases. J gave up 4 bases and V 1 base, and 14 bases lay outside the gene matches. This CDR3 has 18 residues. CDR1 is LNHNV, CDR2 YYDKDF, per germline (reference sequence). CDR3 in DNA: TGTGCCACCAGCAGAGGGGGCTGGCAGGGGGCTTCGGGCACTGAAGCTTTCTTT. Encoded protein: CATSRGGWQGASGTEAFF.

J is TRBJ1-4 and V is TRBV7-9; TRBD1 aligns across 7 bases. The J segment lost 4 bases and the V segment lost 2 bases, leaving 7 bases of the junction unmatched. The CDR3 spans 16 residues. The germline CDR1 and CDR2 sequences are SEHNR and FQNEAQ (reference sequence). CDR3 DNA sequence: TGTGCCAGCAGCTTAAACACAGGGGCCATTAATGAAAAACTGTTTTTT. This codes for CASSLNTGAINEKLFF.

This clone occurred a few times. This sequence joins TRBV12-3 or TRBV12-4 and TRBJ2-1; a possible D gene is TRBD2 (5 bases). Trimming pared 7 bases from V and 1 base from J, leaving 8 bases between. CDR3 length equals 13 residues. In DNA form, the CDR3 reads TGTGCCAGCAAGCGGAGTTCCTACAATGAGCAGTTCTTC. It yields the protein CASKRSSYNEQFF.

The rearrangement joins TRBV28 to TRBJ2-7; D is unresolved. Germline loops: CDR1 MDHEN, CDR2 SYDVKM. Deletions cut 6 bases from V and 3 bases from J, with 15 bases between. CDR3 length: 14 amino acids. CDR3 nucleotide sequence: TGTGCCAGCAGAGCCCCGGACCGCAACTACGAGCAGTACTTC. It is translated as CASRAPDRNYEQYF.

This clone was seen a few times. This CDR3 is CASSQLAGASSSYNEQFF. DNA of the CDR3: TGCGCCAGCAGCCAACTAGCGGGGGCCTCCAGCTCCTACAATGAGCAGTTCTTC. J is TRBJ2-1 and V is TRBV4-1, with 10 bases aligning to TRBD2. Per the germline V gene, CDR1 is MGHRA and CDR2 is YSYEKL. The CDR3 length is 18 residues. V was clipped by 2 bases and J by 0 bases; unmatched bases: 7.

This chain uses TRBV7-9 with TRBJ2-7; TRBD2 matches 11 bases. From germline, CDR1 is SEHNR and CDR2 FQNEAQ (reference sequence). The CDR3 loop spans 17 amino acids. With V trimmed by 5 bases and J by 1 base, 10 bases remained unmatched. For the CDR3, the DNA is TGTGCCAGCAGCCGTTATCTAGCGGGAGGCCGGTCCTACGAGCAGTACTTC. Its protein is CASSRYLAGGRSYEQYF.

The sample holds one count of this clone. The chain couples TRBV15 to TRBJ2-7; D is ambiguous. Germline loops: CDR1 LNHNV, CDR2 YYDKDF (reference sequence). The CDR3 has 16 amino acids. V was pared by 1 base and J by 0 bases, with 13 bases between. CDR3 sequence: CATSRVRRIFSYEQYF. The CDR3, as DNA: TGTGCCACCAGCAGAGTGCGCAGGATCTTCTCCTACGAGCAGTACTTC. Full variable domain (remainder filled in from reference TRBV15 and TRBJ2-7): DAMVIQNPRYQVTQFGKPVTLSCSQTLNHNVMYWYQQKSSQAPKLLFHYYDKDFNNEADTPDNFQSRRPNTSFCFLDIRSPGLGDTAMYLCATSRVRRIFSYEQYFGPGTRLTVT.

The chain links TRBV5-1 to TRBJ1-2, with TRBD1 matching 9 bases. With 2 bases clipped from V and 13 bases from J, the junction kept 6 bases outside the gene matches. Germline V gives CDR1 SGHRS, CDR2 YFSETQ. The CDR3 is 12 amino acids. The CDR3 protein is CASSFGQGRATF. CDR3 DNA: TGCGCCAGCAGCTTCGGACAGGGGAGAGCCACCTTC.

The chain employs TRBV5-1 and TRBJ2-1; the match to TRBD2 covers 9 bases. Germline CDR1 and CDR2: SGHRS and YFSETQ. The junction had 9 bases not matched to a gene; V was cut back by 0 bases and J by 2 bases. This CDR3 contains 18 residues. CDR3: CASSLARISGGAYNEQFF. CDR3 in DNA: TGCGCCAGCAGCTTGGCAAGAATTAGCGGGGGCGCCTACAATGAGCAGTTCTTC.

This clone has only one observation. V and J are TRBV14 and TRBJ1-2; the match to TRBD1 covers 8 bases. The CDR3 has 15 amino acids. Germline-derived CDR1 and CDR2 are SGHDN and FVKESK. The V gene end was trimmed by 4 bases and the J gene end by 4 bases; junction bases not matched to a gene: 8. The DNA for the CDR3 is TGTGCCAGCAGCCCCTCAGGGGGCCCTTTCTATGGCTACACCTTC. Protein: CASSPSGGPFYGYTF.

The CDR3 sequence: CASSLGGGRYNEQFF. The DNA of the CDR3 is TGTGCCAGCAGTTTAGGCGGGGGGAGATACAATGAGCAGTTCTTC. This chain connects TRBV27 to TRBJ2-1; 8 positions match TRBD2. Germline V gives CDR1 MNHEY, CDR2 SMNVEV (reference sequence). This CDR3 is 15 amino acids long. Germline trimming cut 2 bases from V and 4 bases from J; bases unmatched to any gene: 4.